This T cell receptor beta chain was identified during a study of Tregs in tolerant kidney transplant recipients. Regarding the study as a whole: No direct test of biological reproducibility was done here. Findings come from small patient numbers and require larger validation.

CDR1 and CDR2 (germline): LGHNA, YSLEER. Trimming cost V 7 bases and J 0 bases, with 25 bases left between them. This CDR3 contains 19 residues. The assay was immunoSEQ multiplex PCR, and TCRdb's table has in-frame clones only and misses some. This sample yields about 50,000 clones, of which approximately 90% are seen a single time; 15% to 18% belongs to the top ten. This clone was counted a single time. Its antigen remains unidentified. Recipients received nonmyeloablative bone marrow transplants from related graft donors, with transient mixed chimerism. Unstimulated regulatory T cells (CD4+CD25+CD127-), CD4+CD25- non-regulatory cells, CD4 and CD8 cells were FACS-sorted from thawed PBMCs.

V and J are TRBV4-3 and TRBJ2-1, with D possibly being TRBD2 (6 bases). This receptor was obtained from a human patient who received a combined kidney and bone marrow transplant. Part of the T cell pool may stem from the graft donor. Sequences were derived from CD8+ T cells from blood (PBMCs), sampled 12 months after the transplant. CDR3 bases: TGCGCCAGCACCCCTGGGACGAGAGTAGCGGCTAGCTCCTACAATGAGCAGTTCTTC. Translating gives CASTPGTRVAASSYNEQFF.